This T cell receptor (beta chain) was captured by sequencing in a study of patients and donors after allogeneic stem cell transplantation. TCRdb re-derived calls from the RT-PCR reads in MiXCR, one entry per CDR3 protein. The table has roughly 940,000 distinct CDR3 sequences, about a sixth seen once. This CDR3 region has 14 residues. CDR1 is SEHNR, CDR2 FQNEAQ, per germline (reference sequence). Trimming took 3 bases from V and 4 from J, leaving 10 bases between them. This clonotype was sampled from a human donor who was either an allogeneic HSCT recipient or a stem cell or donor lymphocyte infusion donor (not recorded which). It is not recorded whose cells these are; they may come from a transplant donor. The specimen sequenced was blood, either unsorted or a sorted T cell fraction (not recorded which). The J gene is TRBJ2-1, the V gene TRBV7-9; the D gene is possibly TRBD1 (6 bases). CDR3 in amino acids: CASSFTQGYNEQFF. The CDR3, as DNA: TGTGCCAGCAGCTTCACACAGGGTTACAATGAGCAGTTCTTC.